A single sample gave rise to the 3 T cell receptor beta chains below, sequenced in a study of blood T cell repertoires in COVID-19. The repertoire was sequenced with immunoSEQ multiplex PCR; TCRdb's copy has only in-frame clones and lacks some. The sample shows 120,000 to 150,000 clones, 84% of them seen only once. Sample: PBMCs or T cells enriched from blood (not recorded which). These receptors came from a man aged 40-55 years with acute COVID-19.

The chain recombines TRBV20-1 with TRBJ1-1; no definite D call. Germline V gene lookup returns CDR1 DFQATT and CDR2 SNEGSKA (reference sequence). The CDR3 length is 11 residues. Trimming stripped 3 bases from V and 8 bases from J, with 10 bases between. The CDR3 sequence: CSASRFREAFF. Here the CDR3 DNA reads TGCAGTGCTAGTCGGTTCAGGGAAGCTTTCTTT.

The chain links TRBV4-2 to TRBJ2-1; possible D gene TRBD2, 6 bases. Germline-derived CDR1 and CDR2 are LGHNA and YNFKEQ. V was cut by 2 bases and J by 0 bases, with 17 bases left in between. CDR3 size: 18 residues. The chain's CDR3 is CASSQRGLRPSSYNEQFF. CDR3 DNA sequence: TGTGCCAGCAGCCAAAGGGGACTCCGACCTAGCTCCTACAATGAGCAGTTCTTC.

V is TRBV19 and J is TRBJ2-1; possible D gene TRBD1, 5 bases. The CDR3 has 12 residues. CDR1 is LNHDA and CDR2 is SQIVND in the germline V gene (reference sequence). V was trimmed by 1 base and J by 7 bases, leaving 5 bases between them. The CDR3 is CASSIAGNEQFF. Written as DNA, the CDR3 is TGTGCCAGTAGTATAGCAGGGAATGAGCAGTTCTTC.